This T cell receptor beta chain came from a study of Graves' ophthalmopathy and Graves' hyperthyroidism. Germline loops: CDR1 LGHDT, CDR2 YNNKEL (reference sequence). V gave up 4 bases and J gave up 3 bases, with 22 bases separating them. CDR3 length: 17 residues. The study's findings and limits: Ophthalmopathy progression cases were predicted by the model with 70.59% sensitivity and 72% to 80% specificity.

This clonotype came up a few times. Antigen specificity is unknown. Only newly diagnosed hyperthyroidism patients aged 18 to 65, with under 2 months' duration, were enrolled. Other autoimmune diseases, uncontrolled infections, pregnancy and lactation each led to patient exclusion. Diagnosis used clinical symptoms, serum thyroxine, TRAb, thyroid ultrasound and orbital computed tomography. The authors amplified TCR beta CDR3 regions, and they did so from RNA transcripts for repertoire sequencing. The library came from an HTBI-primed first-round RT-PCR and a second-round multiplex PCR. TCRdb used MiXCR to reprocess the multiplex PCR reads, holding one entry per CDR3 protein. This sample carries about 1.2 million distinct CDR3 sequences, about 36% of them seen once, and the ten largest clones take around 10%.

The chain links TRBV3-1 to TRBJ2-7; possibly TRBD2 for D (6 bases). This TCR derives from an adult man with Graves' hyperthyroidism. The material sequenced was peripheral blood or thyroid tissue (not recorded which). The CDR3 region has the DNA TGTGCCAGCAGCCGACGGCTAGCGCTGGAATACGACTACGAGCAGTACTTC. Residues: CASSRRLALEYDYEQYF.